This T cell receptor beta chain was sequenced during a study of a mutant IDH1 vaccine in newly diagnosed glioma. A note on this clone: Its antigen is still unknown.

The CDR3 loop spans 16 amino acids. From germline, CDR1 is GTSNPN and CDR2 SVGIG (reference sequence). Trimming took 0 bases from V and 6 from J, leaving 20 bases between them. The time point here: week 47, end of study. All doses held 300 ug of mutant IDH1 20-mer peptide, with topical imiquimod. Eight vaccinations reached patients in weeks 1, 3, 5, 7, 11, 15, 19 and 23. Here immunoSEQ multiplex PCR was the method, and the copy in TCRdb shows in-frame clones only, minus some. This sample carries 45,000 to 55,000 clones, roughly 80% of them seen once, and the ten largest clones take roughly 4.5%. Material: PBMCs, obtained from a glioma patient whose treatment included an IDH1 peptide vaccine. This chain uses TRBV30 with TRBJ1-2; tentative D call: TRBD1 (5 bases). The receptor was derived from a woman under 40 with glioma. Some clones in this sample may be carry-over from other donors' samples. CDR3 region: CAWSVPGGWASHGYTF. Here the CDR3 DNA reads TGTGCCTGGAGTGTACCGGGGGGATGGGCGAGCCATGGCTACACCTTC.